Each of the 12 T cell receptor beta chains below was sequenced from the same sample in a study of T cells in Graves' hyperthyroidism and ophthalmopathy. Amplified regions were TCR beta CDR3 sequences from RNA transcripts. A set of HTBI primers served as the primers for a first-round RT-PCR of the TCR CDR3. From the multiplex PCR reads, TCRdb called clonotypes with MiXCR, one entry per CDR3 protein. This table has roughly 250,000 distinct CDR3 sequences, about 15% appearing once. Sequenced material: blood. The receptors derive from a woman in her thirties or forties with Graves' hyperthyroidism that later progressed to Graves' ophthalmopathy.

This clonotype was seen repeatedly, ten times or more. Written as DNA, the CDR3 is TGTGCCAGCAGCTCCACTCCAGGGGCCAAGAGGGAAGCTTTCTTT. This codes for CASSSTPGAKREAFF. The rearrangement joins TRBV27 to TRBJ1-1; TRBD1 might be the D (6 bases). V was cut by 6 bases and J by 8 bases, with 22 bases left in between. Germline CDR1 and CDR2: MNHEY and SMNVEV (reference sequence). CDR3 length: 15 amino acids.

This clonotype was seen repeatedly, ten times or more. The chain links TRBV18 to TRBJ2-1, with D possibly TRBD2 on 5 matching bases. V was trimmed by 2 bases and J by 9 bases, leaving 8 bases between them. CDR1 is KGHSH and CDR2 is LQKENI in the germline V gene. There are 12 residues in the CDR3. CDR3 in amino acids: CASSPMAGEQFF. In DNA, the CDR3 is TGTGCCAGCTCACCAATGGCGGGTGAGCAGTTCTTC.

This clonotype was detected ten times or more. This chain's CDR3 is CASSLFSQPQHF. The CDR3 region has the DNA TGTGCCAGCAGTCTCTTCAGTCAGCCCCAGCATTTT. The chain uses TRBV12-3 or TRBV12-4 and TRBJ1-5; no definite D call. Trimming shortened V by 5 bases and J by 6 bases, and 8 bases separated the two germline ends. This CDR3 spans 12 amino acids.

This clonotype was counted ten times or more. This chain uses TRBV7-3 with TRBJ2-7, with 7 bases aligning to TRBD1. Germline lookup yields CDR1 SGHTA and CDR2 FQGTGA. J lost 6 bases, V lost 3 bases, and 14 bases had no gene match. The CDR3 is made up of 16 amino acids. The DNA of the CDR3 is TGTGCCAGCAGCTTCCTGACAGGGACCTCTGAGGGCGAGCAGTACTTC. This translates into CASSFLTGTSEGEQYF. Together with reference TRBV7-3 and TRBJ2-7, the CDR3 gives the full variable domain: GAGVSQTPSNKVTEKGKYVELRCDPISGHTALYWYRQSLGQGPEFLIYFQGTGAADDSGLPNDRFFAVRPEGSVSTLKIQRTERGDSAVYLCASSFLTGTSEGEQYFGPGTRLTVT.

This sequence joins TRBV20-1 and TRBJ1-1; TRBD1 aligns across 7 bases. Germline V lookup: CDR1 DFQATT, CDR2 SNEGSKA (reference sequence). CDR3 length: 13 amino acids. The J segment lost 4 bases and the V segment lost 5 bases, leaving 7 bases of the junction unmatched. The CDR3 sequence: CSAATGTSTEAFF. The CDR3 nucleotides read TGCAGTGCTGCGACAGGGACTAGCACTGAAGCTTTCTTT.

This clonotype was detected many times. The J gene is TRBJ1-2, the V gene TRBV28; a possible D gene is TRBD1 (6 bases). Germline-derived CDR1 and CDR2 are MDHEN and SYDVKM. Deletions cut 6 bases from V and 7 bases from J, with 15 bases between. CDR3 length: 13 residues. As DNA, the CDR3 is TGTGCCAGCAGCATCACAGGGTTTGGTGGCTACACCTTC. This sequence encodes CASSITGFGGYTF.

This clonotype was observed at least ten times. This chain uses TRBV28 with TRBJ1-6; perhaps TRBD1 as D (6 bases). The CDR3 totals 12 residues. V dropped 7 bases and J dropped 14 bases, with 15 bases sitting between them. CDR1 is MDHEN, CDR2 SYDVKM, per germline. The CDR3 spells CASTDRRKTLHF. CDR3 nucleotides: TGTGCCAGCACTGACAGGAGAAAGACCCTCCACTTT.

This clonotype has more than one count but fewer than ten. The V and J genes are TRBV19 and TRBJ2-3; D possibly corresponds to TRBD2 (5 bases). The CDR3 runs to 15 residues. CDR1 and CDR2 (germline): LNHDA, SQIVND (reference sequence). The V gene lost 6 bases and the J gene lost 0 bases, with 13 bases spanning the gap. CDR3 coding DNA: TGTGCCAGTAGGTCGACTACAGCTAGCACAGATACGCAGTATTTT. As protein: CASRSTTASTDTQYF. Full variable domain (remainder filled in from reference TRBV19 and TRBJ2-3): DGGITQSPKYLFRKEGQNVTLSCEQNLNHDAMYWYRQDPGQGLRLIYYSQIVNDFQKGDIAEGYSVSREKKESFPLTVTSAQKNPTAFYLCASRSTTASTDTQYFGPGTRLTVL.

In this sample, this clonotype turned up many times. The chain couples TRBV3-1 to TRBJ2-1; 8 positions agree with TRBD2. The CDR3 extends over 19 amino acids. V was pared by 0 bases and J by 6 bases, with 16 bases of the junction left unmatched. Germline CDR1 LGHDT, CDR2 YNNKEL (reference sequence). CDR3 bases: TGTGCCAGCAGCCAAGATCACCCCGGGGAAGCGGGAGTCGGCAATGAGCAGTTCTTC. As protein: CASSQDHPGEAGVGNEQFF.

J is TRBJ2-7 and V is TRBV19; D unresolved. The CDR3 extends over 12 amino acids. Trimming took off 5 bases at V and 6 bases at J, with 11 bases between the two ends. Per the germline V gene, CDR1 is LNHDA and CDR2 is SQIVND (reference sequence). The CDR3 nucleotides read TGTGCCAGTAGTGGTCGACGTACCGAGCAGTACTTC. Protein: CASSGRRTEQYF. The variable domain in full, completed from reference TRBV19 and TRBJ2-7, reads DGGITQSPKYLFRKEGQNVTLSCEQNLNHDAMYWYRQDPGQGLRLIYYSQIVNDFQKGDIAEGYSVSREKKESFPLTVTSAQKNPTAFYLCASSGRRTEQYFGPGTRLTVT.

This clonotype was observed many times. The gene calls are TRBV11-2 and TRBJ1-5; the D gene is possibly TRBD1 (5 bases). Germline V lookup: CDR1 SGHAT, CDR2 FQNNGV. The CDR3 length is 14 residues. Trimming cost V 7 bases and J 2 bases, with 12 bases left between them. Written as DNA, the CDR3 is TGTGCCAGCACCCTGGGGGGGGGCAATCAGCCCCAGCATTTT. It is translated as CASTLGGGNQPQHF. Variable domain in full (rest from reference TRBV11-2 and TRBJ1-5): EAGVAQSPRYKIIEKRQSVAFWCNPISGHATLYWYQQILGQGPKLLIQFQNNGVVDDSQLPKDRFSAERLKGVDSTLKIQPAKLEDSAVYLCASTLGGGNQPQHFGDGTRLSIL.

This clonotype was recorded many times. The rearrangement joins TRBV7-3 to TRBJ2-2; weak D call: TRBD1 (8 bases). Trimming removed 5 bases at V and 4 bases at J, with 23 bases between. The CDR3 runs 18 residues. CDR1 SGHTA and CDR2 FQGTGA come from the germline V gene. The CDR3 DNA is TGTGCCAGCAGCCGAAGGGGGGGCAGGGGGCCTCCCACCGGGGAGCTGTTTTTT. Translation: CASSRRGGRGPPTGELFF.